The present T cell receptor (beta chain) was sequenced within a study of breast tumors, draining lymph nodes, adjacent tissues (dated by TCRdb to 2015 to 2016). For the study in its entirety: Breast cancer patients provided tumor, adjacent nontumor tissue and axillary lymph nodes, and the study compared the TCR beta repertoires across these three sources. The study was designed to assess the relationships and possible T-cell exchange between tumor, surrounding tissue and draining lymph node repertoires in human breast cancer. Study-wide conclusions, independent of this receptor: Tumor T-cell repertoires showed less diversity than lymph node repertoires and more diversity than nontumor tissue repertoires, and tumor T-cell repertoires showed preferential V and J gene usage. The data were judged consistent with most tumor T cells deriving from the lymph node and then expanding within tumor tissue. Tumor and nontumor tissue repertoires were significantly more similar in luminal-like than in basal-like breast cancer. The study presented the conclusion that tumor T cells originate in lymph nodes as consistent with a hypothesis, not as something directly demonstrated.

This clonotype was counted once. This receptor's antigen is unknown. One base away there is no much larger clone; base qualities are not given. One read is thin evidence. TCRdb records Illumina HiSeq 2000 as the sequencer. Multiplex PCR amplification was used to build the TCR beta chain libraries. The amplified TCR beta chain products were analyzed by high-throughput sequencing. TCRdb reran the public reads through fastp at Q25 and MiXCR, keeping productive beta chains. For every CDR3 protein sequence, its rows merge into one entry that carries the most common genes and DNA. The sample yields about 200,000 distinct CDR3 sequences; around 34% were counted once. Approximately 3.3% of the sample is taken by the ten largest. The lymph node samples were taken from the axillary draining lymph nodes of breast cancer patients. V and J are trimmed by 0 bases and 6 bases, and the gene matches miss 10 bases of the junction. Its CDR3 holds 15 amino acids, cysteine through phenylalanine. Only the CDR3 portion is preserved as DNA: 45 bases, with reading frame beginning at the first base. Based on the germline V gene (reference sequence), the CDR1 and CDR2 sequences are DFQATT and SNEGSKA.

Input material: axillary lymph node tissue. The TCR sequence derives from a female donor with breast cancer. Some clones in this sample may be carry-over from other donors' samples. This chain joins TRBV20-1 to TRBJ2-5, with 7 middle bases fitting TRBD1. The CDR3 amino acid sequence is: CSARDRGTDLQTQYF. The nucleotide sequence reads as follows: TGCAGTGCTAGAGATAGGGGGACAGATTTACAGACCCAGTACTTC.